These T cell receptor beta chains were read from a single sample in a study of cytomegalovirus exposure and HLA in healthy donors. Repertoires were generated with immunoSEQ multiplex PCR, while TCRdb's copy carries only in-frame clones and drops some. The sample lists 200,000 or so clones, approximately 84% occurring once. The sample was PBMCs. These receptors were taken from a girl less than two years old in good health and CMV-seronegative. Each CDR3 is given with its conserved first and last residue. The D gene is left open where the match is weak. Some rows mark clone size as missing; the rest say once, few, many or name a class of expanded clone.

V gene: TRBV29-1; clone size: .; CDR3 length: 12; J gene: TRBJ1-2; D gene: TRBD1; CDR3 DNA: TGCAGCGTCGCCCGACAGGGAATGGGCTACACCTTC; CDR3 protein: CSVARQGMGYTF
V gene: TRBV6-1; clone size: once; CDR3 length: 17; J gene: TRBJ2-7; D gene: TRBD1; CDR3 DNA: TGTGCCAGCAGTGAAGGGGTTAGGGACAGGGGAAGGTACGAGCAGTACTTC; CDR3 protein: CASSEGVRDRGRYEQYF
V gene: TRBV29-1; clone size: once; CDR3 length: 13; J gene: TRBJ1-2; D gene: .; CDR3 DNA: TGCAGCGTTCCGCAGGGTAATGGCTATGGCTACACCTTC; CDR3 protein: CSVPQGNGYGYTF
V gene: TRBV27; clone size: .; CDR3 length: 17; J gene: TRBJ1-5; D gene: .; CDR3 DNA: TGTGCCAGCAGGAGAAACGGACAGCTTTTGGGCAATCAGCCCCAGCATTTT; CDR3 protein: CASRRNGQLLGNQPQHF
V gene: TRBV5-1; clone size: .; CDR3 length: 14; J gene: TRBJ1-1; D gene: .; CDR3 DNA: TGCGCCAGCAGCTTGGAAGGGGTGAACACTGAAGCTTTCTTT; CDR3 protein: CASSLEGVNTEAFF
V gene: TRBV2; clone size: .; CDR3 length: 14; J gene: TRBJ1-5; D gene: TRBD1; CDR3 DNA: TGTGCCAGCGGGCCGGACAGGACATATCAGCCCCAGCATTTT; CDR3 protein: CASGPDRTYQPQHF
V gene: TRBV6-1; clone size: .; CDR3 length: 16; J gene: TRBJ1-3; D gene: TRBD1; CDR3 DNA: TGTGCCAGCAGTGAATTAAGACAGGGGGGAGGAAACACCATATATTTT; CDR3 protein: CASSELRQGGGNTIYF
V gene: TRBV28; clone size: .; CDR3 length: 13; J gene: TRBJ2-7; D gene: TRBD1; CDR3 DNA: TGTGCCAGCAGTCTCGACAGGGCCTACGAGCAGTACTTC; CDR3 protein: CASSLDRAYEQYF
V gene: TRBV27; clone size: .; CDR3 length: 15; J gene: TRBJ1-2; D gene: TRBD1; CDR3 DNA: TGTGCCAGCAGTTTGCTAAGAACAGGGGTAAATGGCTACACCTTC; CDR3 protein: CASSLLRTGVNGYTF
V gene: TRBV9; clone size: .; CDR3 length: 18; J gene: TRBJ2-1; D gene: TRBD2; CDR3 DNA: TGTGCCAGCAGCCATCGTAGGGGATTTAGCGGGGGGGTCAGTGAGCAGTTCTTC; CDR3 protein: CASSHRRGFSGGVSEQFF
V gene: TRBV4-1; clone size: .; CDR3 length: 17; J gene: TRBJ2-5; D gene: .; CDR3 DNA: TGCGCCAGCAGCCAAGCCAGCGACGGAGACAGTAAAGAGACCCAGTACTTC; CDR3 protein: CASSQASDGDSKETQYF
V gene: TRBV7-6; clone size: once; CDR3 length: 15; J gene: TRBJ2-3; D gene: TRBD2; CDR3 DNA: TGTGCCAGCAGCTTAGGACTAGCGGGGAGGGATACGCAGTATTTT; CDR3 protein: CASSLGLAGRDTQYF
V gene: TRBV7-9; clone size: .; CDR3 length: 15; J gene: TRBJ2-7; D gene: TRBD2; CDR3 DNA: TGTGCCAGCAGCTTTAATGGACTAGCGGGACAGGAGCAGTACTTC; CDR3 protein: CASSFNGLAGQEQYF
V gene: TRBV19; clone size: .; CDR3 length: 17; J gene: TRBJ2-5; D gene: TRBD2; CDR3 DNA: TGTGCCAGTAGTATAGTGGCTAGCGGGGGGGCCGAAGAGACCCAGTACTTC; CDR3 protein: CASSIVASGGAEETQYF
V gene: TRBV7-9; clone size: .; CDR3 length: 14; J gene: TRBJ1-2; D gene: .; CDR3 DNA: TGTGCCAGCAGCTTCGGAGGTACTAACTATGGCTACACCTTC; CDR3 protein: CASSFGGTNYGYTF
V gene: TRBV9; clone size: few; CDR3 length: 15; J gene: TRBJ2-7; D gene: TRBD1; CDR3 DNA: TGTGCCAGCAGTCCATCCGGGACAGGCCGTTTGCTGCAGTACTTC; CDR3 protein: CASSPSGTGRLLQYF
V gene: TRBV10-3; clone size: .; CDR3 length: 16; J gene: TRBJ2-1; D gene: .; CDR3 DNA: TGTGCCATCAGATCCCGACAGTGGAATTTGTACAATGAGCAGTTCTTC; CDR3 protein: CAIRSRQWNLYNEQFF
V gene: TRBV20-1; clone size: .; CDR3 length: 10; J gene: TRBJ2-5; D gene: .; CDR3 DNA: TGCAGTGCCACAGAAGGGACCCAGTACTTC; CDR3 protein: CSATEGTQYF
V gene: TRBV10-3; clone size: .; CDR3 length: 14; J gene: TRBJ1-1; D gene: TRBD1; CDR3 DNA: TGTGCCACCAACCGCCGGGACAGGGCCCCTGAAGCTTTCTTT; CDR3 protein: CATNRRDRAPEAFF
V gene: TRBV5-1; clone size: .; CDR3 length: 14; J gene: TRBJ2-5; D gene: .; CDR3 DNA: TGCGCCAGCAGTTCCACAAGCGGGCAAGAGACCCAGTACTTC; CDR3 protein: CASSSTSGQETQYF
V gene: TRBV4-1; clone size: .; CDR3 length: 14; J gene: TRBJ2-5; D gene: TRBD2; CDR3 DNA: TGCGCCAGCAGCGCGCGGGGGGGCCAAGAGACCCAGTACTTC; CDR3 protein: CASSARGGQETQYF
V gene: TRBV30; clone size: .; CDR3 length: 11; J gene: TRBJ2-7; D gene: .; CDR3 DNA: TGTGCCTGGAGTTTGGAGTACGAGCAGTACTTC; CDR3 protein: CAWSLEYEQYF
V gene: TRBV5-1; clone size: .; CDR3 length: 14; J gene: TRBJ2-2; D gene: .; CDR3 DNA: TGCGCCAGCAGCCGACTAGGACATGCCGGGGAGCTGTTTTTT; CDR3 protein: CASSRLGHAGELFF
V gene: TRBV4-1; clone size: .; CDR3 length: 15; J gene: TRBJ2-2; D gene: .; CDR3 DNA: TGCGCCAGCAGCCAAGGGGCTGGGCTCCACGGGGAGCTGTTTTTT; CDR3 protein: CASSQGAGLHGELFF
V gene: TRBV7-9; clone size: .; CDR3 length: 17; J gene: TRBJ2-1; D gene: TRBD2; CDR3 DNA: TGTGCCAGCAGCCACCCAATAGCGGGAGAATGGGGCAATGAGCAGTTCTTC; CDR3 protein: CASSHPIAGEWGNEQFF
V gene: TRBV7-6; clone size: .; CDR3 length: 14; J gene: TRBJ1-4; D gene: TRBD1; CDR3 DNA: TGTGCCAGCAGCGACGGGACAGGGGGTGAAAAACTGTTTTTT; CDR3 protein: CASSDGTGGEKLFF
V gene: TRBV2; clone size: .; CDR3 length: 12; J gene: TRBJ1-1; D gene: TRBD1; CDR3 DNA: TGTGCCAGCAAGCAGGGGGGCACTGAAGCTTTCTTT; CDR3 protein: CASKQGGTEAFF
V gene: TRBV6-1; clone size: .; CDR3 length: 14; J gene: TRBJ1-2; D gene: .; CDR3 DNA: TGTGCCAGCAGTGATGGCACACCCTACTATGGCTACACCTTC; CDR3 protein: CASSDGTPYYGYTF
V gene: TRBV2; clone size: .; CDR3 length: 14; J gene: TRBJ1-1; D gene: TRBD1; CDR3 DNA: TGTGCCACCCGGGACAGCCCTATGAACACTGAAGCTTTCTTT; CDR3 protein: CATRDSPMNTEAFF
V gene: TRBV9; clone size: .; CDR3 length: 15; J gene: TRBJ2-1; D gene: TRBD2; CDR3 DNA: TGTGCCAGCAGCGTATTAAGTGGGAGGGAGAATGAGCAGTTCTTC; CDR3 protein: CASSVLSGRENEQFF
V gene: TRBV14; clone size: .; CDR3 length: 15; J gene: TRBJ2-7; D gene: TRBD2; CDR3 DNA: TGTGCCAGCAGCCAGGGACTAGCGGGAGCCTACGAGCAGTACTTC; CDR3 protein: CASSQGLAGAYEQYF
V gene: TRBV5-6; clone size: .; CDR3 length: 16; J gene: TRBJ1-2; D gene: TRBD1; CDR3 DNA: TGTGCCAGCAGCTCAACCGGGACAGGGGGAAACTATGGCTACACCTTC; CDR3 protein: CASSSTGTGGNYGYTF
V gene: TRBV6-5; clone size: .; CDR3 length: 15; J gene: TRBJ2-7; D gene: TRBD2; CDR3 DNA: TGTGCCAGCAGTTCCCAGCGGGGGGGCCCGTACGAGCAGTACTTC; CDR3 protein: CASSSQRGGPYEQYF
V gene: TRBV6-5; clone size: .; CDR3 length: 14; J gene: TRBJ2-1; D gene: TRBD2; CDR3 DNA: TGTGCCAGCAGGACTAGCGGGAGGGCGGGGGGGCAGTTCTTC; CDR3 protein: CASRTSGRAGGQFF
V gene: TRBV5-4; clone size: .; CDR3 length: 13; J gene: TRBJ2-7; D gene: .; CDR3 DNA: TGTGCCAGCAGCTTGGAGACAGAGTACGAGCAGTACTTC; CDR3 protein: CASSLETEYEQYF
V gene: TRBV5-8; clone size: once; CDR3 length: 15; J gene: TRBJ2-1; D gene: TRBD1; CDR3 DNA: TGTGCCAGCAGCTTCGGACAGGGGGCGTACAATGAGCAGTTCTTC; CDR3 protein: CASSFGQGAYNEQFF
V gene: TRBV5-1; clone size: once; CDR3 length: 13; J gene: TRBJ2-5; D gene: .; CDR3 DNA: TGCGCCAGCAGCTTGTTCGAGGAAGAGACCCAGTACTTC; CDR3 protein: CASSLFEEETQYF
V gene: TRBV27; clone size: .; CDR3 length: 18; J gene: TRBJ1-5; D gene: TRBD1; CDR3 DNA: TGTGCCTGGGGGGTTGCAGGGGGCGATGAGAATAGCAATCAGCCCCAGCATTTT; CDR3 protein: CAWGVAGGDENSNQPQHF
V gene: TRBV27; clone size: .; CDR3 length: 14; J gene: TRBJ1-1; D gene: .; CDR3 DNA: TGTGCCAGCAGACTTGATAACAGGCCCGCTGAAGCTTTCTTT; CDR3 protein: CASRLDNRPAEAFF
V gene: TRBV19; clone size: few; CDR3 length: 15; J gene: TRBJ2-2; D gene: TRBD1; CDR3 DNA: TGTGCCAGTACTAACTCGGGACAGGGTCGGCGGGAGCTGTTTTTT; CDR3 protein: CASTNSGQGRRELFF
V gene: TRBV6-1; clone size: once; CDR3 length: 14; J gene: TRBJ2-3; D gene: .; CDR3 DNA: TGTGCCGTTCGTGGGCGGGTGAGCACAGATACGCAGTATTTT; CDR3 protein: CAVRGRVSTDTQYF
V gene: TRBV27; clone size: .; CDR3 length: 18; J gene: TRBJ2-5; D gene: .; CDR3 DNA: TGTGCCAGCAGTTTAGGCCGGGGTCGGGGGGCAGCTCAAGAGACCCAGTACTTC; CDR3 protein: CASSLGRGRGAAQETQYF
V gene: TRBV10-1; clone size: .; CDR3 length: 14; J gene: TRBJ1-6; D gene: .; CDR3 DNA: TGCGCCAAAGAGGAGAGCTCCTATAATTCACCCCTCCACTTT; CDR3 protein: CAKEESSYNSPLHF
V gene: TRBV29-1; clone size: .; CDR3 length: 14; J gene: TRBJ2-1; D gene: .; CDR3 DNA: TGCAGCGTTAGGGGGGGACCTTATACCAATGAGCAGTTCTTC; CDR3 protein: CSVRGGPYTNEQFF
V gene: TRBV6-6; clone size: .; CDR3 length: 16; J gene: TRBJ2-7; D gene: TRBD1; CDR3 DNA: TGTGCCAGCAGTTCCCCACCTTGGACAGGTACCTACGAGCAGTACTTC; CDR3 protein: CASSSPPWTGTYEQYF
V gene: TRBV6-1; clone size: .; CDR3 length: 21; J gene: TRBJ2-7; D gene: TRBD2; CDR3 DNA: TGTGCCAGCAGTGAAGGTTTAGGTTGGCTAGCGGGAGGCCCGAATCCCTACGAGCAGTACTTC; CDR3 protein: CASSEGLGWLAGGPNPYEQYF
V gene: TRBV7-9; clone size: .; CDR3 length: 13; J gene: TRBJ2-5; D gene: .; CDR3 DNA: TGTGCCAGCAGCTTAAGGGGGCAAGAGACCCAGTACTTC; CDR3 protein: CASSLRGQETQYF
V gene: TRBV9; clone size: once; CDR3 length: 15; J gene: TRBJ1-4; D gene: .; CDR3 DNA: TGTGCCAGCAGCGTCGAATCAGGGATAGGTGAAAAACTGTTTTTT; CDR3 protein: CASSVESGIGEKLFF
V gene: TRBV5-6; clone size: .; CDR3 length: 16; J gene: TRBJ2-7; D gene: TRBD2; CDR3 DNA: TGTGCCAGCAGCCCAAAAGCCGGGACTAGAACCTACGAGCAGTACTTC; CDR3 protein: CASSPKAGTRTYEQYF
V gene: TRBV9; clone size: .; CDR3 length: 14; J gene: TRBJ2-1; D gene: .; CDR3 DNA: TGTGCCAGCAGCGTAGGGGCAGGGAAGTATGAGCAGTTCTTC; CDR3 protein: CASSVGAGKYEQFF
V gene: TRBV6-5; clone size: .; CDR3 length: 15; J gene: TRBJ1-2; D gene: .; CDR3 DNA: TGTGCCAGCAGTTACTCGAAGATGGGGGGGTATGGCTACACCTTC; CDR3 protein: CASSYSKMGGYGYTF
V gene: TRBV5-1; clone size: .; CDR3 length: 13; J gene: TRBJ2-5; D gene: TRBD2; CDR3 DNA: TGCGCCAGCGAAACTGGGGAGGGGGAGACCCAGTACTTC; CDR3 protein: CASETGEGETQYF
V gene: TRBV4-1; clone size: .; CDR3 length: 21; J gene: TRBJ2-2; D gene: TRBD2; CDR3 DNA: TGCGCCAGCAGCCAAGATTGGGTAGCGGGGGCTTCAACCGCGAACACCGGGGAGCTGTTTTTT; CDR3 protein: CASSQDWVAGASTANTGELFF
V gene: TRBV30; clone size: .; CDR3 length: 13; J gene: TRBJ2-3; D gene: .; CDR3 DNA: TGTGCCTGGAGTGGGGCAGGGGAGGATACGCAGTATTTT; CDR3 protein: CAWSGAGEDTQYF
V gene: TRBV6-1; clone size: .; CDR3 length: 14; J gene: TRBJ1-4; D gene: .; CDR3 DNA: TGTGCCAGCAGTATGGGGTCAGGGGTGGAAAAACTGTTTTTT; CDR3 protein: CASSMGSGVEKLFF
V gene: TRBV29-1; clone size: .; CDR3 length: 12; J gene: TRBJ2-5; D gene: .; CDR3 DNA: TGCAGCGTGGGGCAGCTACAAGAGACCCAGTACTTC; CDR3 protein: CSVGQLQETQYF
V gene: TRBV7-6; clone size: few; CDR3 length: 14; J gene: TRBJ2-1; D gene: TRBD2; CDR3 DNA: TGTGCCAGCAGTTCACAAAGCGGGACCGGTGAGCAGTTCTTC; CDR3 protein: CASSSQSGTGEQFF